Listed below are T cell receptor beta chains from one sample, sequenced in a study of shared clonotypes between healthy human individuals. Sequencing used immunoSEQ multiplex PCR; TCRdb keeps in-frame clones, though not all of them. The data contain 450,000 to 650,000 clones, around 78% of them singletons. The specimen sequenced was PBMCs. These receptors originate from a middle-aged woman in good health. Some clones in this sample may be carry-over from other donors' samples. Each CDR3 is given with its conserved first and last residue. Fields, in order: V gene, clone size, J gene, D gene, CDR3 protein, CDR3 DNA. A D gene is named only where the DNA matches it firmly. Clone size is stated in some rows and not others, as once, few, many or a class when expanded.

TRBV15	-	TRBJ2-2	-	CATSRGNGWGGELFF	TGTGCCACCAGCAGAGGAAATGGGTGGGGCGGGGAGCTGTTTTTT
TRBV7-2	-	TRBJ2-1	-	CASSRTSGQSSYNEQFF	TGTGCCAGCAGCCGCACCAGCGGGCAGAGCTCCTACAATGAGCAGTTCTTC
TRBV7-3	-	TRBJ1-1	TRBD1	CASSSRTGRFTEAFF	TGTGCCAGCAGCTCACGGACAGGGCGGTTCACTGAAGCTTTCTTT
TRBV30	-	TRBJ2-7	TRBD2	CAWALGGTYEQYF	TGTGCCTGGGCCCTGGGGGGGACCTACGAGCAGTACTTC
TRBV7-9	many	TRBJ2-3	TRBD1	CASSAGADRVPQYF	TGTGCCAGCAGCGCGGGCGCAGACAGGGTTCCGCAGTATTTT
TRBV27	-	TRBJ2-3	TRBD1	CASTKTAGTGARGTQYF	TGTGCCAGCACAAAAACCGCCGGGACAGGAGCCAGGGGTACGCAGTATTTT
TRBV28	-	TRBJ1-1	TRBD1	CASSRYRGEAFF	TGTGCCAGCAGCCGTTACAGGGGTGAAGCTTTCTTT
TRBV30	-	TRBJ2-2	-	CAWGLDWSTGELFF	TGTGCCTGGGGATTAGACTGGAGCACCGGGGAGCTGTTTTTT
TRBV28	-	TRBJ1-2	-	CASTDRPNGYTF	TGTGCCAGCACGGACAGACCCAATGGCTACACCTTC
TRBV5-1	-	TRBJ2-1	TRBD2	CASSTGTSGSVDEQFF	TGCGCCAGCAGCACCGGGACTAGCGGGAGTGTGGATGAGCAGTTCTTC
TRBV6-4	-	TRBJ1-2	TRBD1	CASSDQPGTGYGYTF	TGTGCCAGCAGTGACCAACCCGGGACAGGTTATGGCTACACCTTC
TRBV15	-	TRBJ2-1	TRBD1	CATSRKGTGGNEQFF	TGTGCCACCAGCAGAAAAGGGACAGGGGGTAATGAGCAGTTCTTC
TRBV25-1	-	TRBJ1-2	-	CASSSSYGYTF	TGTGCCAGCAGTTCCAGCTATGGCTACACCTTC
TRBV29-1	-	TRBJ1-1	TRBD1	CSVEAGGITEAFF	TGCAGCGTTGAAGCAGGGGGGATCACTGAAGCTTTCTTT
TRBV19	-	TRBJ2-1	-	CASSTNTDSYNEQFF	TGTGCCAGTAGTACCAACACCGACTCCTACAATGAGCAGTTCTTC
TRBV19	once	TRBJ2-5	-	CASSFNMGETQYF	TGTGCCAGTAGTTTCAATATGGGGGAGACCCAGTACTTC
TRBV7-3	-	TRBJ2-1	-	CASSFRPGAGNEQFF	TGTGCCAGCAGCTTTAGGCCAGGGGCGGGGAATGAGCAGTTCTTC
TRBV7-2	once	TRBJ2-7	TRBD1	CASTTGPGTALSYEQYF	TGTGCCAGCACCACCGGACCTGGGACAGCCTTATCCTACGAGCAGTACTTC
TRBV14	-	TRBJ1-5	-	CASSQDEGRGNQPQHF	TGTGCCAGCAGCCAAGATGAGGGGAGGGGCAATCAGCCCCAGCATTTT
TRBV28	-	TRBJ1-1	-	CASSSTRGAFF	TGTGCCAGCAGTTCTACCAGGGGCGCTTTCTTT
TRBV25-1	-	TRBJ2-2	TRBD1	CASSEFYRGTGELFF	TGTGCCAGCAGTGAATTCTACAGGGGCACCGGGGAGCTGTTTTTT
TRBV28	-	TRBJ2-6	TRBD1	CASSVAGTGRAGANVLTF	TGTGCCAGCAGTGTCGCCGGGACAGGGAGGGCTGGGGCCAACGTCCTGACTTTC
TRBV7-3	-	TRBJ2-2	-	CASSSRYTGELFF	TGTGCCAGCAGCTCAAGATACACCGGGGAGCTGTTTTTT
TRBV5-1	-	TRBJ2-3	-	CASSRPDSDTQYF	TGCGCCAGCAGTCGGCCAGACTCAGATACGCAGTATTTT
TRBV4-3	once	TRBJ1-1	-	CASSQGVVYTAEAFF	TGCGCCAGCAGCCAAGGGGTTGTTTACACCGCCGAAGCTTTCTTT
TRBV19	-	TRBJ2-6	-	CATAHRGQHSGANVLTF	TGTGCCACCGCACACCGGGGCCAACACTCTGGGGCCAACGTCCTGACTTTC
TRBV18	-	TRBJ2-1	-	CASSPDLSSYNEQFF	TGTGCCAGCTCCCCTGACTTAAGCTCCTACAATGAGCAGTTCTTC
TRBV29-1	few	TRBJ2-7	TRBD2	CSVGAGGPGEQYF	TGCAGCGTTGGAGCGGGAGGGCCTGGAGAGCAGTACTTC
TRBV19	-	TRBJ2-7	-	CASSTRQGYEQYF	TGTGCCAGTAGTACGAGGCAGGGCTACGAGCAGTACTTC
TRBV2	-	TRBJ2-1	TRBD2	CASSESLAGATSYEQFF	TGTGCCAGCAGTGAATCACTAGCGGGAGCCACCTCCTATGAGCAGTTCTTC
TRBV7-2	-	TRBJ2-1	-	CASSLDPAGNEQFF	TGTGCCAGCAGCTTAGACCCCGCTGGCAATGAGCAGTTCTTC
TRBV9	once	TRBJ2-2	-	CASSVAGSRELFF	TGTGCCAGCAGCGTAGCGGGATCCAGGGAGCTGTTTTTT